This TCR beta chain comes out of a study of early stage breast cancer tumors. Some clones are missing from TCRdb's copy, which holds only in-frame ones; the method was immunoSEQ multiplex PCR. The sample comprises roughly 30,000 clones, 74% of which are singletons, and roughly a tenth rests with the top ten. V was trimmed by 9 bases and J by 6 bases, leaving 16 bases between them. The CDR3 loop spans 13 amino acids. Germline V gene sequence: CDR1 LNHDA, CDR2 SQIVND (reference sequence). V usage is TRBV19 and J usage is TRBJ2-3, with D possibly being TRBD2 (6 bases). The specimen sequenced was breast tumor tissue. The receptor was derived from a person aged 25 to 40 with breast cancer. CDR3 residues: CASRQGLSDTQYF. CDR3 bases: TGTGCCAGCCGGCAGGGACTTTCGGATACGCAGTATTTT.